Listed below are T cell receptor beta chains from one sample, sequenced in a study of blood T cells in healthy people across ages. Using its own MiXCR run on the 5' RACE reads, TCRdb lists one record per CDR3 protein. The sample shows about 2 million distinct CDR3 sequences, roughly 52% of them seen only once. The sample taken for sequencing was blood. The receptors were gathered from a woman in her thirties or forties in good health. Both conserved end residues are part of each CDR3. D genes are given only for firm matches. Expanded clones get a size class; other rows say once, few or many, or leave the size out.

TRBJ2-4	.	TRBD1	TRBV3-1	TGTGCCAGCAGCCAAGGGACAGGGGCCAACGTTCAGTACTTC	CASSQGTGANVQYF
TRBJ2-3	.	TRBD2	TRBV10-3	TGTGCCATCAGTTGGACTAGCGGGGTGGCAATTCGCACAGATACGCAGTATTTT	CAISWTSGVAIRTDTQYF
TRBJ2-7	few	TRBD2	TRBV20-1	TGCAGTGCTCCTAGACTAGCGGGGGGGCCGCGCGAGCAGTACTTC	CSAPRLAGGPREQYF
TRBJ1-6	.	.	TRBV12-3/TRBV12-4	TGTGCCAGCAGTTTGGGGGTCGGGGATTCACCCCTCCACTTT	CASSLGVGDSPLHF
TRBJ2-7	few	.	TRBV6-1	TGTGCCAGCAGTGAATCGCCAGCTAGCTCCTACGAGCAGTACTTC	CASSESPASSYEQYF
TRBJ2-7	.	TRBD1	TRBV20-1	TGCAGTGCTAGAGATATGGACAGGGTATACGAGCAGTACTTC	CSARDMDRVYEQYF
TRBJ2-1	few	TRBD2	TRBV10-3	TGTGCCAGCGGACTAGCCCCGAGGTATGAGCAGTTCTTC	CASGLAPRYEQFF
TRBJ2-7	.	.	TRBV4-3	TGCGCCAGCAGCCAAGTCGTTTCACAGGGAGGCGAGCAGTACTTC	CASSQVVSQGGEQYF
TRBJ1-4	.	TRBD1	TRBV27	TGTGCCAGCAGTCCCGGGACAGCTCTGCTTAATGAAAAACTGTTTTTT	CASSPGTALLNEKLFF
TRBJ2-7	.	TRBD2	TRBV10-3	TGTGCCATCAGTCCAAGCGGGGGGGCCTACGAGCAGTACTTC	CAISPSGGAYEQYF
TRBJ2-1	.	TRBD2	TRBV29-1	TGCAGCGTTGAAGGAAGCCCAGCGGGGGACAATGAGCAGTTCTTC	CSVEGSPAGDNEQFF
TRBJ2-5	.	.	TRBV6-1	TGTGCCAGCAAGAAGGGTGCTATGTTCCAAGAGACCCAGTACTTC	CASKKGAMFQETQYF
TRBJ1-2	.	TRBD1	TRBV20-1	TGCAGTGCTAGACGAACGAACAGGGGTACCGACTATGGCTACACCTTC	CSARRTNRGTDYGYTF
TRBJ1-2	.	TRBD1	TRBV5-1	TGCGCCAGCAGCTTCACAGGGGATGGAGGCTACACCTTC	CASSFTGDGGYTF
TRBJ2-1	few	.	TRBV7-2	TGTGCCAGCAGCTTAGCTCAGTACCAGTACAATGAGCAGTTCTTC	CASSLAQYQYNEQFF
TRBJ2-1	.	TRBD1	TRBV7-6	TGTGCCAGCAGCTTAATCGGGACAGGAGAGTATGAGCAGTTCTTC	CASSLIGTGEYEQFF
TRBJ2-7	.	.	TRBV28	TGTGCCAGCAGTCCCCCAGGGGCCGAGCAGTACTTC	CASSPPGAEQYF
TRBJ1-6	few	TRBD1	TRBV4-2	TGTGCCAGCAGCCAACCCGAGGGGGCTCCAAATTCACCCCTCCACTTT	CASSQPEGAPNSPLHF
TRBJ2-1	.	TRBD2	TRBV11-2	TGTGCCAGCAGCTTACAGAGCGGGGGGGCCTTACCCCGTGAGCAGTTCTTC	CASSLQSGGALPREQFF
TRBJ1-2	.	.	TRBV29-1	TGCAGCGTCGCCGGTACAGGGAGGGCGGGCTACACCTTC	CSVAGTGRAGYTF
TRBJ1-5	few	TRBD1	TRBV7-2	TGTGCCAGCAGCTTAGACAGGGGGCGCGGACAGCCCCAGCATTTT	CASSLDRGRGQPQHF
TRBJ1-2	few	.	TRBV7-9	TGTGCCAGCAGCATCCCCGCACAGGGAACTAACTATGGCTACACCTTC	CASSIPAQGTNYGYTF
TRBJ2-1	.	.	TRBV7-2	TGTGCCAGCAGCCGAGGGCAGGTCTCCTACAATGAGCAGTTCTTC	CASSRGQVSYNEQFF
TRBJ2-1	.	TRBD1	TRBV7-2	TGTGCCAGCAGCTCCGGGACAGGGGTACGCAATGAGCAGTTCTTC	CASSSGTGVRNEQFF
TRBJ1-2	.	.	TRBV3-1	TGTGCCAGCAGCCTGGACATCATTGATGGCTACACCTTC	CASSLDIIDGYTF
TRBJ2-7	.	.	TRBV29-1	TGCAGCGTCTCCCAGGGGTCTCTCTACGAGCAGTACTTC	CSVSQGSLYEQYF
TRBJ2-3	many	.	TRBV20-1	TGCAGTGCTATGGGGACCTTCAGCGATACGCAGTATTTT	CSAMGTFSDTQYF
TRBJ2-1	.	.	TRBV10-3	TGTGCCATCGGGGCGGGTACAGCAAATGAGCAGTTCTTC	CAIGAGTANEQFF
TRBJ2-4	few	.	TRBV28	TGTGCCAGCATAGAGGGGTCAAAAAACATTCAGTACTTC	CASIEGSKNIQYF
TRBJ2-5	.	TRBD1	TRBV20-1	TGCAGTGCTGGGACAGGGGGCGTAGGGGAGACCCAGTACTTC	CSAGTGGVGETQYF
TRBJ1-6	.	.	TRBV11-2	TGTGCCAGCAGCTTAGCGGGACAAGGTCGGGGTTCACCCCTCCACTTT	CASSLAGQGRGSPLHF
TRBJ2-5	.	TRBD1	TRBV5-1	TGCGCCAGCAAGGACCCGACAGGGGCGCAAGAGACCCAGTACTTC	CASKDPTGAQETQYF
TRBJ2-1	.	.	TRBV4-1	TGCGCCAGCAGCCAAGTACGGACTGTGGAGCAGTTCTTC	CASSQVRTVEQFF
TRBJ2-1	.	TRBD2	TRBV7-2	TGTGCCAGCAGCTCCTATACTAGCGGGGGCTCCTACAATGAGCAGTTCTTC	CASSSYTSGGSYNEQFF
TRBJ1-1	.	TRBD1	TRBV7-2	TGTGCCAGCAGCTTTCGTTCCGGGACAGAGAACACTGAAGCTTTCTTT	CASSFRSGTENTEAFF
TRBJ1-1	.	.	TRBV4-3	TGCGCCAGCAGCCAGGGCGAAGGGGAAGCTTTCTTT	CASSQGEGEAFF
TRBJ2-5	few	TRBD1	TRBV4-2	TGTGCCAGCAGCCAAGAGACGGGGACAGGGCAATTGGAGACCCAGTACTTC	CASSQETGTGQLETQYF
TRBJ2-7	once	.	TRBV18	TGTGCCAGCTCACCACTAAATAATCGGGGCTACTACGAGCAGTACTTC	CASSPLNNRGYYEQYF
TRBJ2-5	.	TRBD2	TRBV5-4	TGTGCCAGCAGCATTATGGGGGGGGAGACCCAGTACTTC	CASSIMGGETQYF
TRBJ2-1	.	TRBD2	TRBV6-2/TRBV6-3	TGTGCCAGCAGTTACCCCATCAGCGGGGGGGCAGACAATGAGCAGTTCTTC	CASSYPISGGADNEQFF
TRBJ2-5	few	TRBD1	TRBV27	TGTGCCAGCAGTTTATACCGGACAGGGGTCCAAGAGACCCAGTACTTC	CASSLYRTGVQETQYF
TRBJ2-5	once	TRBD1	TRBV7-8	TGTGCCAGCAGTGACGGACAGGGGGCGTTTGAGACCCAGTACTTC	CASSDGQGAFETQYF
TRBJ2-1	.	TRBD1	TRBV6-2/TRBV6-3	TGTGCCAGCAGTTACTTCCCGGGACAGATAAAGTACAATGAGCAGTTCTTC	CASSYFPGQIKYNEQFF
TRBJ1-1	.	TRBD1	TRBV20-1	TGCAGTGCTAGTCAACGGGACAGGGGGAGCGGCACTGAAGCTTTCTTT	CSASQRDRGSGTEAFF
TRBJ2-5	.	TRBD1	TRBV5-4	TGTGCCAGCAGCTTTCCCCCGACAGGGCAGAAAGAGACCCAGTACTTC	CASSFPPTGQKETQYF
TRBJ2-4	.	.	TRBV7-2	TGTGCCAGCAGCCCCGGGGATAATTTAGCCAAAAACATTCAGTACTTC	CASSPGDNLAKNIQYF